This is a list of T cell receptor beta chains from one sample in a study of T cells in Graves' hyperthyroidism and ophthalmopathy. TCRdb reanalysed the multiplex PCR reads using MiXCR and keeps one entry per CDR3 protein. The repertoire holds approximately 370,000 distinct CDR3 sequences, with approximately 18% as singletons. Input material: blood. The receptors were gathered from a woman aged 30 to 39 with Graves' hyperthyroidism that later progressed to Graves' ophthalmopathy. The CDR3 runs from the conserved cysteine through the conserved F or W. A D gene is named only where the DNA matches it firmly. Size values are once, few and many counts, or a class for expanded clones, and some rows have none.

v_call,d_call,clone_size,j_call,cdr3_aa,cdr3_nt
TRBV7-9,NA,few,TRBJ2-1,CASRPWLVTPYNEQFF,TGTGCCAGCAGACCCTGGCTTGTAACACCCTACAATGAGCAGTTCTTC
TRBV6-1,NA,few,TRBJ1-4,CASRPGTDNEKLFF,TGTGCCAGCAGACCCGGGACGGATAATGAAAAACTGTTTTTT
TRBV12-3/TRBV12-4,NA,many,TRBJ1-5,CASSGSRGPLIHQPQHF,TGTGCCAGCAGTGGTAGCAGGGGCCCTCTAATTCATCAGCCCCAGCATTTT
TRBV11-2,TRBD1,many,TRBJ2-7,CASSLPGGYEQYF,TGTGCCAGCAGCTTACCAGGGGGCTACGAGCAGTACTTC
TRBV12-3/TRBV12-4,TRBD1,many,TRBJ2-7,CASSLNPGGGYEQYF,TGTGCCAGCAGTTTAAATCCAGGGGGTGGCTACGAGCAGTACTTC
TRBV11-2,NA,many,TRBJ1-1,CASSPHMNTEAFF,TGTGCCAGCAGCCCCCATATGAACACTGAAGCTTTCTTT
TRBV5-6,NA,many,TRBJ2-3,CASSPRDGDTDTQYF,TGTGCCAGCAGCCCTCGGGACGGTGACACAGATACGCAGTATTTT
TRBV5-1,NA,NA,TRBJ1-1,CARSLVGRSTEAFF,TGCGCCAGAAGCTTGGTCGGGAGAAGCACTGAAGCTTTCTTT
TRBV2,TRBD1,many,TRBJ2-7,CASRTTGARYEQYF,TGTGCCAGCAGGACGACAGGGGCGAGGTACGAGCAGTACTTC
TRBV12-3/TRBV12-4,NA,NA,TRBJ2-3,CASSLKGADTQYF,TGTGCCAGCAGTTTAAAAGGGGCCGATACGCAGTATTTT
TRBV15,TRBD1,many,TRBJ1-4,CATNPGTGENEKLFF,TGTGCCACCAACCCCGGGACAGGGGAAAATGAAAAACTGTTTTTT
TRBV27,TRBD1,few,TRBJ1-4,CASSSLSDRANEKLFF,TGTGCCAGCAGTTCACTCTCCGACAGGGCTAATGAAAAACTGTTTTTT
TRBV2,NA,NA,TRBJ1-1,CASSGQDNTEAFF,TGTGCCAGCAGTGGACAAGATAACACTGAAGCTTTCTTT
TRBV28,NA,NA,TRBJ2-7,CASSFYKGSYEQYF,TGTGCCAGCAGTTTCTATAAGGGTAGCTACGAGCAGTACTTC
TRBV28,NA,NA,TRBJ1-3,CASSFLPQGSRRNTIYF,TGTGCCAGCAGTTTTCTCCCACAGGGATCTAGGAGAAACACCATATATTTT
TRBV6-1,TRBD2,many,TRBJ2-1,CASSVGLADATGNEQFF,TGTGCCAGCAGTGTAGGACTAGCGGACGCGACGGGGAATGAGCAGTTCTTC
TRBV12-3/TRBV12-4,TRBD1,many,TRBJ1-2,CASSPGQGSYTF,TGTGCCAGCAGTCCCGGACAGGGAAGCTACACCTTC
TRBV27,TRBD2,NA,TRBJ2-1,CASIHQREFNNEQFF,TGTGCCAGCATTCATCAGCGGGAGTTCAACAATGAGCAGTTCTTC
TRBV6-2/TRBV6-3,NA,few,TRBJ2-4,CASSARVDIQYF,TGTGCCAGCAGTGCTCGCGTGGACATTCAGTACTTC
TRBV7-9,TRBD1,few,TRBJ1-1,CASSPTPGTGGSGSTEAFF,TGTGCCAGCAGTCCCACACCCGGGACAGGGGGTTCCGGGAGCACTGAAGCTTTCTTT
TRBV5-1,TRBD1,many,TRBJ1-1,CASSTGENTEAFF,TGCGCCAGCAGCACAGGGGAGAACACTGAAGCTTTCTTT
TRBV7-9,TRBD1,many,TRBJ1-4,CASSSTRDSSAEKLFF,TGTGCCAGCAGCTCCACCCGGGACAGCTCTGCGGAAAAACTGTTTTTT
TRBV5-1,TRBD1,few,TRBJ2-7,CASRSTPGQGFYEQYF,TGCGCCAGCAGATCCACTCCGGGACAGGGTTTCTACGAGCAGTACTTC
TRBV6-1,TRBD1,NA,TRBJ2-7,CASRTNDRGSTYEQYF,TGTGCCAGCAGAACCAACGACAGGGGAAGTACCTACGAGCAGTACTTC
TRBV18,NA,many,TRBJ2-3,CASSPKFRDFGDTQYF,TGTGCCAGCTCACCTAAGTTCCGGGATTTTGGAGATACGCAGTATTTT
TRBV28,NA,few,TRBJ2-7,CASSTLQNYEQYF,TGTGCCAGCAGTACCCTGCAGAACTACGAGCAGTACTTC
TRBV5-1,NA,many,TRBJ2-2,CASSFISTNTGELFF,TGCGCCAGCTCATTTATCTCAACTAACACCGGGGAGCTGTTTTTT
TRBV7-9,NA,once,TRBJ2-7,CASSSTTQGQYF,TGTGCCAGCAGTTCGACGACCCAAGGGCAGTACTTC
TRBV9,NA,once,TRBJ2-3,CASRKISSLTDTQYF,TGTGCCAGCAGGAAGATTAGCAGCCTCACAGATACGCAGTATTTT
TRBV6-1,TRBD1,many,TRBJ2-5,CASSATGVDTETQYF,TGTGCCAGCAGTGCCACAGGGGTGGATACAGAGACCCAGTACTTC
TRBV5-1,NA,many,TRBJ2-1,CASSLDTGGNEQFF,TGCGCCAGCAGCTTGGATACCGGCGGCAATGAGCAGTTCTTC
TRBV28,TRBD2,once,TRBJ2-5,CASSSGGLAEETQYF,TGTGCCAGCAGTTCGGGGGGACTAGCGGAAGAGACCCAGTACTTC
TRBV10-3,NA,NA,TRBJ2-7,CAISESGRYLYEQYF,TGTGCCATCAGTGAGTCCGGCAGATATCTTTACGAGCAGTACTTC
TRBV5-6,NA,many,TRBJ2-1,CASSLVMGDEQFF,TGTGCCAGCAGCTTGGTCATGGGGGATGAGCAGTTCTTC
TRBV3-1,NA,many,TRBJ2-3,CASSLKGATDTQYF,TGTGCCAGCAGCCTTAAAGGAGCTACAGATACGCAGTATTTT
TRBV3-1,TRBD1,NA,TRBJ2-2,CASSQAYEGAVKNTGELFF,TGTGCCAGCAGCCAAGCTTACGAGGGGGCGGTTAAGAACACCGGGGAGCTGTTTTTT